The clone carrying this T cell receptor (beta chain) has only a few counts. Its specificity is not known. The CDR3 runs 14 residues. Germline V gene sequence: CDR1 LGHNT, CDR2 FRNRAP. V shed 7 bases, J shed 5 bases, and the junction held 9 bases outside the gene matches. cDNA synthesis used the whole RNA isolate, giving expressed TCRB sequences. Using immunoSEQ multiplex PCR, the repertoire was profiled, and TCRdb retains in-frame clones only, with some absent. The sample shows roughly 150,000 clones, about 9% of them seen only once. The data belong to a study of beta chain features in type 1 diabetes. Study-wide background: Taken together, all samples contributed approximately 110 million examined sorted cells. Study outcomes and limitations: Diminished insertions and augmented deletions at VDJ junctions characterized type 1 diabetes patients. The naive, central memory and Treg TCRB repertoires of patients appeared to be more similar to one another than those of healthy donors. For Type 1 diabetes patients, all four CD4+ subsets carried TCRB CDR3s that were moderately but significantly shorter. It was not settled here whether HLA type affects TCRB rearrangement.

Material for sequencing was central memory CD4+ T cells from blood. This sequence joins TRBV12-5 and TRBJ2-5, with 8 bases matching TRBD1. This TCR was recovered from a woman aged 25-40 years with type 1 diabetes. The CDR3 DNA reads TGTGCTAGTGCCTTGACAGGGGAATGGGAGACCCAGTACTTC. This gives the protein CASALTGEWETQYF.